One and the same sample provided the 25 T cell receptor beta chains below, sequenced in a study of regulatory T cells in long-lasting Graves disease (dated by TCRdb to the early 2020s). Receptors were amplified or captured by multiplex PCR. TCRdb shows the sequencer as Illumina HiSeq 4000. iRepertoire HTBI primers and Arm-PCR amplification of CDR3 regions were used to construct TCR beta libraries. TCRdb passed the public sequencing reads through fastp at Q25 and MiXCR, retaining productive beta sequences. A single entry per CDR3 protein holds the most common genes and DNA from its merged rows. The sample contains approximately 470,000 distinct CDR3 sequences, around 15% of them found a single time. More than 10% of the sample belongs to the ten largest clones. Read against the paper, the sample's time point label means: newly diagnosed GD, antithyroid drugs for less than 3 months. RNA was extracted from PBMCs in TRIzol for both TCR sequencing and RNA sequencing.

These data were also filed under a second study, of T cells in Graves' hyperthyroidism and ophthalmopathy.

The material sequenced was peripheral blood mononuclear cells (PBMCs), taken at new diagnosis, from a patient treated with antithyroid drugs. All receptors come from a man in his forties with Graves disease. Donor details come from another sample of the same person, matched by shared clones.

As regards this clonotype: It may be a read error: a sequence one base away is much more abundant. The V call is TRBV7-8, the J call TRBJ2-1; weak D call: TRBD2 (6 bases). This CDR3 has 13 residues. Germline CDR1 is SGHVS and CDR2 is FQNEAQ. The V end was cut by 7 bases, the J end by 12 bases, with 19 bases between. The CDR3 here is CASTGVLDGGQFF. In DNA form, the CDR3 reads TGTGCCAGCACGGGGGTTTTAGACGGTGGGCAGTTCTTC.

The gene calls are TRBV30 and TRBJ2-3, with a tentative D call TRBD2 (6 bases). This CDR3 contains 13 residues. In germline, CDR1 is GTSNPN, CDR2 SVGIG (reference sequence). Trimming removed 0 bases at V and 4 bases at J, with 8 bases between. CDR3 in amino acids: CAWSVREADTQYF. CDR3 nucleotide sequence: TGTGCCTGGAGTGTGAGGGAGGCAGATACGCAGTATTTT.

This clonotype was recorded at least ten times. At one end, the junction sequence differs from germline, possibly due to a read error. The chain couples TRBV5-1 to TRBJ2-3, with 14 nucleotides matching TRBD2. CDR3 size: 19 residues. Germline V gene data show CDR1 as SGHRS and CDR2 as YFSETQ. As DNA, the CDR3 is TGTGCCAGCAGCTCCGGGACTAGCGGGAGCTCCGCGGGGTGGGATACGCAGTATTTT. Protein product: CASSSGTSGSSAGWDTQYF.

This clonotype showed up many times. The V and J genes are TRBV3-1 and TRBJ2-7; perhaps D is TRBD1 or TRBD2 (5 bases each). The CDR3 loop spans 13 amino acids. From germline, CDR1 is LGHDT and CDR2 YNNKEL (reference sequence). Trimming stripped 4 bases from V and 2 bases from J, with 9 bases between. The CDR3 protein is CASSRDGPYEQYF. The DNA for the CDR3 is TGTGCCAGCAGCCGGGACGGGCCCTACGAGCAGTACTTC.

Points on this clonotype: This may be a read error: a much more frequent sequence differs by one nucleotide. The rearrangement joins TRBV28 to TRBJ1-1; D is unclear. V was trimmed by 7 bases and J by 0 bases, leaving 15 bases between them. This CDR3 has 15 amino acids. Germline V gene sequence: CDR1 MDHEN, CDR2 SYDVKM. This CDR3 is CASTLEVNVNTEAFF. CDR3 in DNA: TGTGCCAGCACCCTCGAAGTGAATGTGAACACTGAAGCTTTCTTT.

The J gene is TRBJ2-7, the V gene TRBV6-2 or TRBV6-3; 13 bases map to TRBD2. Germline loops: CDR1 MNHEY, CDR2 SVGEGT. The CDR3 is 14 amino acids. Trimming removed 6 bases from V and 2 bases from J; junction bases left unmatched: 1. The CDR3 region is CASRGLAGPYEQYF. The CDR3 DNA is TGTGCCAGCAGGGGACTAGCGGGACCCTACGAGCAGTACTTC.

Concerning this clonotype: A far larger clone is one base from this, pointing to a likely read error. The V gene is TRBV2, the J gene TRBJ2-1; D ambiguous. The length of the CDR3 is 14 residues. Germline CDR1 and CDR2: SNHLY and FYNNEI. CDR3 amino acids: CASSDRVYQETHYF. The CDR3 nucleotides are TGTGCCAGCAGTGATAGAGTGTACCAAGAGACCCACTACTTC.

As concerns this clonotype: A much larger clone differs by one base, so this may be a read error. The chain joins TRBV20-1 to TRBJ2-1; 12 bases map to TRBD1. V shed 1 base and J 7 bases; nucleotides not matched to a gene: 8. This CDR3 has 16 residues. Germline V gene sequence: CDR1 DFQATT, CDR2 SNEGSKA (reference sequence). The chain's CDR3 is CSARVAGQGAPNEQFF. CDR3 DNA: TGCAGTGCTAGAGTGGCGGGACAGGGGGCGCCTAATGAGCAGTTCTTC.

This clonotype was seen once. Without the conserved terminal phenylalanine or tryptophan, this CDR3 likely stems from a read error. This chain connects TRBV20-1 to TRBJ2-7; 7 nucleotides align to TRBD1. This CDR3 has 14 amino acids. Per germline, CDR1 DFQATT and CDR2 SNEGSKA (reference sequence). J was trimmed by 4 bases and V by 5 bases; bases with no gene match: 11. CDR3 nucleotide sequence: TGCAGTGCTGAAACCGGGACAGAGATTTACGAGCAGTACCTC. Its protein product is CSAETGTEIYEQYL.

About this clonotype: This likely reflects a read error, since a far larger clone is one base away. The CDR3 region is CASRDVKGVETQFF. Here the CDR3 DNA reads TGTGCCAGCAGGGACGTCAAGGGAGTTGAGACCCAGTTCTTC. J is TRBJ2-1 and V is TRBV28, with a weak D call TRBD2 (5 bases). This CDR3 spans 14 amino acids. V was pared by 6 bases and J by 13 bases, with 22 bases between. Germline assignment: CDR1 MDHEN and CDR2 SYDVKM.

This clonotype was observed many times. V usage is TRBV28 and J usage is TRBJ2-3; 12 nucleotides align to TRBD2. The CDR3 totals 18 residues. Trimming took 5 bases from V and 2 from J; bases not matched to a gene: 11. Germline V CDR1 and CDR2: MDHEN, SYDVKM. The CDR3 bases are TGTGCCAGCAGTCCAATAGAAAGACTAGCGGGGGACACAGATACGCAGTATTTT. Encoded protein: CASSPIERLAGDTDTQYF.

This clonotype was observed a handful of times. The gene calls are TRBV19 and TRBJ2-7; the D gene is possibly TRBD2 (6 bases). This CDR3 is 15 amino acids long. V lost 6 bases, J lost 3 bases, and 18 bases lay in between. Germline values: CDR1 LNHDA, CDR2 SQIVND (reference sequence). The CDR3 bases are TGTGCCAGTAGCCAACGACTAGTTGGTCTCTACGAGCAGTACTTC. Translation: CASSQRLVGLYEQYF.

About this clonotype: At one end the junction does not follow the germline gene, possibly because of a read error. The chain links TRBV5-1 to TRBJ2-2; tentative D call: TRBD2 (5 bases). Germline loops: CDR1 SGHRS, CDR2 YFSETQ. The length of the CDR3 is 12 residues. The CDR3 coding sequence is TGCGCCAGCAGCTTGGAAACCGGGGAGCCGTTTTTT. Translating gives CASSLETGEPFF.

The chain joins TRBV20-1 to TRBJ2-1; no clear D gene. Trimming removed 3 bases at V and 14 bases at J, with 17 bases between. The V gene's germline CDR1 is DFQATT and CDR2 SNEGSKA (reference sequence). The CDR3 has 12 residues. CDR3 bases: TGCAGTGCTAGTAGGACCCCGACACCCGAGTTCTTC. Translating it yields CSASRTPTPEFF.

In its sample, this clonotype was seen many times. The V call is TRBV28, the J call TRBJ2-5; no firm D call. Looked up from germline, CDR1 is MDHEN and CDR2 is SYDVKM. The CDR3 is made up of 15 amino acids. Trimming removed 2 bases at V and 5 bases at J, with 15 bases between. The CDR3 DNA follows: TGTGCCAGCAGTTTACCCGTGGCTGGTCCGGAGACCCAGTACTTC. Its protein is CASSLPVAGPETQYF.

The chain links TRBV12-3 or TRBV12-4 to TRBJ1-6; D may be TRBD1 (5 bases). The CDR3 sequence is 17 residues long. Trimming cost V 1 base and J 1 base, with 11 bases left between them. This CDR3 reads CASSLGGGRSYNSPLHF. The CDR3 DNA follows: TGTGCCAGCAGTTTAGGGGGGGGACGGTCCTATAATTCACCCCTCCACTTT.

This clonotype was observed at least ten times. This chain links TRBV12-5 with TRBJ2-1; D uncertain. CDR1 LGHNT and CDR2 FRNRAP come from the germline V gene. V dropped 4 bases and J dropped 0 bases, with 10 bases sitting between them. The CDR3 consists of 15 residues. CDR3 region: CASGSRWSSYNEQFF. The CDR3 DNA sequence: TGTGCTAGTGGTTCCCGTTGGAGCTCCTACAATGAGCAGTTCTTC.

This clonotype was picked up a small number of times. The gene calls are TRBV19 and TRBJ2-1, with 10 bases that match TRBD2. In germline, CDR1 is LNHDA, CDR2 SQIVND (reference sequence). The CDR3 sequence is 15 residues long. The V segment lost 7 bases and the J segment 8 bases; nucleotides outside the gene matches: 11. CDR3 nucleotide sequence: TGTGCCAGTAAAAAAACGGCTAGCGGGAGTCATGAGCAGTTCTTC. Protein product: CASKKTASGSHEQFF. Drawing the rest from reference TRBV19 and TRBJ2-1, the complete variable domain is DGGITQSPKYLFRKEGQNVTLSCEQNLNHDAMYWYRQDPGQGLRLIYYSQIVNDFQKGDIAEGYSVSREKKESFPLTVTSAQKNPTAFYLCASKKTASGSHEQFFGPGTRLTVL.

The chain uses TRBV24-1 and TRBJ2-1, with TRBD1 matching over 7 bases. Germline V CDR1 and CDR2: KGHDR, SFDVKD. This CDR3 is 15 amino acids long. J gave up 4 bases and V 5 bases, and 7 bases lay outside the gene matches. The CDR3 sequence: CATSGKGARYNEQFF. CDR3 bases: TGTGCCACCAGTGGAAAGGGGGCTAGGTACAATGAGCAGTTCTTC.

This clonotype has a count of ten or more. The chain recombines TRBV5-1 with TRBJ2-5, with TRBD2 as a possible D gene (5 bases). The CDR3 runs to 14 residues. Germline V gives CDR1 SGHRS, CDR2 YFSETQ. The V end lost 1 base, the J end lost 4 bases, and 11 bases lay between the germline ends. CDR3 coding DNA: TGCGCCAGCAGCTTGTACGGGATGCGAGAGACCCAGTACTTC. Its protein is CASSLYGMRETQYF.

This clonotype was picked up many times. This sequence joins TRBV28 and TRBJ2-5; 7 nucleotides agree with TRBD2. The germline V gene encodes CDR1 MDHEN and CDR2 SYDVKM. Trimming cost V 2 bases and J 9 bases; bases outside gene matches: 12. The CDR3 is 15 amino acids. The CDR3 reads CASSLLRAGTKAQYF. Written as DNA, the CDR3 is TGTGCCAGCAGTTTACTTCGAGCGGGAACTAAGGCCCAGTACTTC.

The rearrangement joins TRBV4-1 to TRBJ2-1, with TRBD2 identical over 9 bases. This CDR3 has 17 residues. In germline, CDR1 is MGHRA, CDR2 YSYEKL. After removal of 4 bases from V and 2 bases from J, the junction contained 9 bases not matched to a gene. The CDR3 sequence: CASSLGTSSLTYNEQFF. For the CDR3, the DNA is TGCGCCAGCAGCCTAGGGACTAGCAGCCTTACCTACAATGAGCAGTTCTTC.

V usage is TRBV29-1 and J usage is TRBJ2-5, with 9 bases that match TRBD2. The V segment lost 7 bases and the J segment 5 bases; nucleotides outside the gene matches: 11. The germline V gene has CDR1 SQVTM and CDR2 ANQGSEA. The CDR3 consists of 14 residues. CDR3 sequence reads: CSGTGTAGGETQYF. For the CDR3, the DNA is TGCAGCGGAACCGGGACAGCGGGGGGCGAGACCCAGTACTTC.

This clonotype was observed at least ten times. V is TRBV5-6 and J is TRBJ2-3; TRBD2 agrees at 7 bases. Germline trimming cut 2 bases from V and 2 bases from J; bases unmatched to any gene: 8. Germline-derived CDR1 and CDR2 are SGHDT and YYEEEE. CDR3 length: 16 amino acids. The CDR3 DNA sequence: TGTGCCAGCAGCTTTTACGGCGGGAGAAACACAGATACGCAGTATTTT. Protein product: CASSFYGGRNTDTQYF.

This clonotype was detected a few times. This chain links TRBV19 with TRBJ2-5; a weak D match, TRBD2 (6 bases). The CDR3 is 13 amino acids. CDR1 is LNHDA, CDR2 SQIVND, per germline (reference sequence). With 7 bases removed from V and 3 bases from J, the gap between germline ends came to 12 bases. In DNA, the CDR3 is TGTGCCAGTAAGGAGGGCTGGGAAGAGACCCAGTACTTC. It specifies CASKEGWEETQYF.